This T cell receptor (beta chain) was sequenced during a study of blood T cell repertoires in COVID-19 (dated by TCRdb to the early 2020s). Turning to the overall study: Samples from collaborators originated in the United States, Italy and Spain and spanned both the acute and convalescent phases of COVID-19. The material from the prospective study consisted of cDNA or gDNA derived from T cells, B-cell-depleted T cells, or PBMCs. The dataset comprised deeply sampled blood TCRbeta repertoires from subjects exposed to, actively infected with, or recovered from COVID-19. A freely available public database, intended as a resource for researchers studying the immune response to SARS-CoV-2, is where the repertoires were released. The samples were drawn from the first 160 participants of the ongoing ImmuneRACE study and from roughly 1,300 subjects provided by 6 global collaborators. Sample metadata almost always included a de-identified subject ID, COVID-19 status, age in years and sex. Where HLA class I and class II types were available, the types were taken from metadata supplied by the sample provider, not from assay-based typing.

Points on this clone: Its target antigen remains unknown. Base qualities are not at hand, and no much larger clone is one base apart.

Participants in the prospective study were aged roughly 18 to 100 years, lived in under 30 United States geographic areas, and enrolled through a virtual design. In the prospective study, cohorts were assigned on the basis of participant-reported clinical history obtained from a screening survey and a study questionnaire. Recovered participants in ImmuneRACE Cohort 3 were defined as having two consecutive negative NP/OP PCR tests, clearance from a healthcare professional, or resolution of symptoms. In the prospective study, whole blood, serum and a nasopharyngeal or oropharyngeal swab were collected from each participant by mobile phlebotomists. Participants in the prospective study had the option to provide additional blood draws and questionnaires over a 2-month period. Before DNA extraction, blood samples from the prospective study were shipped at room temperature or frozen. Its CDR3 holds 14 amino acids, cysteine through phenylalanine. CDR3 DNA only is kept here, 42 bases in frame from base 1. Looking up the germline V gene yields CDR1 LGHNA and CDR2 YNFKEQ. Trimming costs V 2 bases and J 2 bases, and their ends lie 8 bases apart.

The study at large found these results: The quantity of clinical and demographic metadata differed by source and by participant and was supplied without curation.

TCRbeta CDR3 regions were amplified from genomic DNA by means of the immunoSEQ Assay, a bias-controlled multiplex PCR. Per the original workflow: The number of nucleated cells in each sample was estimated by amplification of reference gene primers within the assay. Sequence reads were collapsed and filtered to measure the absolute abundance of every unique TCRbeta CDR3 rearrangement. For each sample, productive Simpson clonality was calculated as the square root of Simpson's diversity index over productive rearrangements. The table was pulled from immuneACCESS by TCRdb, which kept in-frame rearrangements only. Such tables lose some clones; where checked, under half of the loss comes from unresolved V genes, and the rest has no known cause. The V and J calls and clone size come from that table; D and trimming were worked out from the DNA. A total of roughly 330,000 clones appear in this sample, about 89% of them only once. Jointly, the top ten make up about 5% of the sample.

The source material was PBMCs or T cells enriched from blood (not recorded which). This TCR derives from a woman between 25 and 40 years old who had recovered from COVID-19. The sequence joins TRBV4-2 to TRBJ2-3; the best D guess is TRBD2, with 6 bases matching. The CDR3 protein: CASSQPGDTDTQYF. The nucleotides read TGTGCCAGCAGCCAACCGGGGGACACAGATACGCAGTATTTT.